This TCR beta chain was obtained from a study of cytomegalovirus exposure and HLA in healthy donors. The donors were part of the validation cohort of around 110 subjects. That cohort was separate from the first cohort, which comprised some 670 subjects. Sequencing used immunoSEQ multiplex PCR; TCRdb keeps in-frame clones, though not all of them. There are roughly 270,000 clones in the sample; around 89% occur only once, and about 0.99% lies in the top ten. The study, taken as a whole, reports: Cytomegalovirus association was assigned to 150 to 200 TCR beta chains. Accounts indicate the classifier identified cytomegalovirus status with strong specificity and sensitivity. In the roughly 130 validation repertoires, a later analysis found that first-cohort TCR clusters tended to co-occur.

Remarks on this clone: What it binds is not known.

Sequenced material: PBMCs. The source is a woman aged 18-29 years in good health and CMV-seronegative.

This CDR3 is CAINAVSGTSYEQYF. Here the CDR3 DNA reads TGTGCCATCAACGCAGTTAGCGGGACCTCCTACGAGCAGTACTTC. J is TRBJ2-7 and V is TRBV10-3, with TRBD2 matching over 8 bases. Germline V gene lookup returns CDR1 ENHRY and CDR2 SYGVKD. The V segment lost 7 bases and the J segment 0 bases; nucleotides outside the gene matches: 8. The CDR3 length is 15 residues.